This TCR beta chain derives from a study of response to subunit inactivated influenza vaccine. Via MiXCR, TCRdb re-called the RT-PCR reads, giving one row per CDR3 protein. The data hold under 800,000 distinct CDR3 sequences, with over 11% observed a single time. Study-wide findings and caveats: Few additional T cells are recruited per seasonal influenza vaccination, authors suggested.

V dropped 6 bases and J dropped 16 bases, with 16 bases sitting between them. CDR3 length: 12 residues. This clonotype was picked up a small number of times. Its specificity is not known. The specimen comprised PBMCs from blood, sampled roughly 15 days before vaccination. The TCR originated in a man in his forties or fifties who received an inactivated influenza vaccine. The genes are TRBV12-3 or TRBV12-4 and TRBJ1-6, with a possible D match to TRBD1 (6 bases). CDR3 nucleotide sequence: TGTGCCAGCAGCCCTAGGGGGGTAGGTCTCCACTTT. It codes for CASSPRGVGLHF.